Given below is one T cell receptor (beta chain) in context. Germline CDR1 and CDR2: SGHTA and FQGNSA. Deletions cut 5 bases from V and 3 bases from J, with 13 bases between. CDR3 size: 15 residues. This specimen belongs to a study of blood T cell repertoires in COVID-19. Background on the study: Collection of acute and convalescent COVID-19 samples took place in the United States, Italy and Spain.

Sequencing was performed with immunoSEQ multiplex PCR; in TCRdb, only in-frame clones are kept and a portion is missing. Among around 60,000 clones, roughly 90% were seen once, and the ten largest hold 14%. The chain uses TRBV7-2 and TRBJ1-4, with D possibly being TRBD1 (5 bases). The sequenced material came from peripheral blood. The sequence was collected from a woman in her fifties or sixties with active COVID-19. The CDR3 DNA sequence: TGTGCCAGCAGCCCCATCGGACAACCTAATGAAAAACTGTTTTTT. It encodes CASSPIGQPNEKLFF.